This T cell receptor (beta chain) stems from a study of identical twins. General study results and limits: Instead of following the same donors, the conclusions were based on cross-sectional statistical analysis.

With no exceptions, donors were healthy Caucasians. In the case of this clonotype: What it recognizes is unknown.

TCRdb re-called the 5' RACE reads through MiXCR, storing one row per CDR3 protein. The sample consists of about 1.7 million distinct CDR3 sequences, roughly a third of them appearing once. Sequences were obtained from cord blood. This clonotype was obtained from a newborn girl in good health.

CDR3 residues: CASSSENRDQPQHF. The DNA of the CDR3 is TGTGCCAGCAGCTCCGAAAACAGGGATCAGCCCCAGCATTTT. The chain recombines TRBV7-9 with TRBJ1-5, with D possibly being TRBD1 (6 bases). The CDR3 extends over 14 amino acids. Deletions cut 4 bases from V and 5 bases from J, with 12 bases between. Looked up from germline, CDR1 is SEHNR and CDR2 is FQNEAQ (reference sequence).